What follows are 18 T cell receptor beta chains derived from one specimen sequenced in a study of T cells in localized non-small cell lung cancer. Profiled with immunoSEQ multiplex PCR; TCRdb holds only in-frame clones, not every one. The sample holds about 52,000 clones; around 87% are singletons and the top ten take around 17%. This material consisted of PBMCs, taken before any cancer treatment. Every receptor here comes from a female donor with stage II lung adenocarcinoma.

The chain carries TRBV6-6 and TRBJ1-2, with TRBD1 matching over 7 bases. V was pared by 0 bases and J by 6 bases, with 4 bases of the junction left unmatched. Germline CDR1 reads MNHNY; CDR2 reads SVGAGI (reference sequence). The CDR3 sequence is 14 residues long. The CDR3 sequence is CASSYSEGADGYTF. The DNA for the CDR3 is TGTGCCAGCAGTTACTCGGAGGGGGCTGATGGCTACACCTTC.

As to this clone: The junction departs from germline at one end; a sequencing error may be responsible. This CDR3 is CSVEEGATGGRLFF. CDR3 DNA sequence: TGCAGCGTCGAAGAGGGGGCTACAGGGGGAAGGCTGTTTTTT. The chain couples TRBV29-1 to TRBJ1-4; 8 positions match TRBD1. The CDR3 length is 14 residues. Germline loops: CDR1 SQVTM, CDR2 ANQGSEA.

DNA of the CDR3: TGTGCCACCAGCAGAGATGCGGCGTCTGACATAGTCTACGAGCAGTACTTC. This sequence encodes CATSRDAASDIVYEQYF. The chain is built from TRBV15 and TRBJ2-7; D is unclear. The V end lost 0 bases, the J end lost 3 bases, and 18 bases lay between the germline ends. The CDR3 is 17 residues long. The germline gives CDR1 LNHNV, CDR2 YYDKDF (reference sequence).

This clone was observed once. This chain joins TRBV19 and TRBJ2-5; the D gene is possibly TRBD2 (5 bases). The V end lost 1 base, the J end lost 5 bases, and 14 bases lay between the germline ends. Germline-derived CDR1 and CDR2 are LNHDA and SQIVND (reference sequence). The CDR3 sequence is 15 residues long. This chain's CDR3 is CASSIGVHTGETQYF. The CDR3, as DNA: TGTGCCAGTAGTATAGGGGTCCACACGGGGGAGACCCAGTACTTC.

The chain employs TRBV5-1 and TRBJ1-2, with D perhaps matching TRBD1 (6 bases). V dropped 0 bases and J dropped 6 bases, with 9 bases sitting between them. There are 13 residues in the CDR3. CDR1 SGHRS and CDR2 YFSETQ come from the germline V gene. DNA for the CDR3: TGCGCCAGCAGCTTGGAAACAGGGAATGGCTACACCTTC. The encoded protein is CASSLETGNGYTF.

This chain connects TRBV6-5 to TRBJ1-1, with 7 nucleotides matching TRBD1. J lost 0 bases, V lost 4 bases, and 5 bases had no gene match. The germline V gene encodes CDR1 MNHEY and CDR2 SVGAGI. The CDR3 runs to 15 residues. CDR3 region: CASSWTGAMNTEAFF. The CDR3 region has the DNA TGTGCCAGCAGTTGGACAGGCGCGATGAACACTGAAGCTTTCTTT.

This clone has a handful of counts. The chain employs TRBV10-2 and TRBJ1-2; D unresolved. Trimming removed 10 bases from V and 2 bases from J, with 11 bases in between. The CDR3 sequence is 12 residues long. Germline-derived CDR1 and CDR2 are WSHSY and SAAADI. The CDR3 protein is CATTDGNYGYTF. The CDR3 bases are TGCGCCACCACGGACGGCAACTATGGCTACACCTTC.

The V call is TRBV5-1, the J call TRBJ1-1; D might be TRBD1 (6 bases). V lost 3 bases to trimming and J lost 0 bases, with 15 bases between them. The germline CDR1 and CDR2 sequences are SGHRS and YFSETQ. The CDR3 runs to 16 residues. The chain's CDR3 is CASSSRTDPLNTEAFF. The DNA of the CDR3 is TGCGCCAGCAGCTCCCGGACAGATCCTTTGAACACTGAAGCTTTCTTT. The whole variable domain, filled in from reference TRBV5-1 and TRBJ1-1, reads KAGVTQTPRYLIKTRGQQVTLSCSPISGHRSVSWYQQTPGQGLQFLFEYFSETQRNKGNFPGRFSGRQFSNSRSEMNVSTLELGDSALYLCASSSRTDPLNTEAFFGQGTRLTVV.

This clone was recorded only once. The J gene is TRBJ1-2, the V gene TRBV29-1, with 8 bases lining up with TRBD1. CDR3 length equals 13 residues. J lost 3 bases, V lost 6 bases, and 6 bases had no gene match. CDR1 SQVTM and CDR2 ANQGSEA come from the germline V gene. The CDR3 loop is CSVRTGQDYGYTF. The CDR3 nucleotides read TGCAGCGTCCGGACAGGGCAGGACTATGGCTACACCTTC.

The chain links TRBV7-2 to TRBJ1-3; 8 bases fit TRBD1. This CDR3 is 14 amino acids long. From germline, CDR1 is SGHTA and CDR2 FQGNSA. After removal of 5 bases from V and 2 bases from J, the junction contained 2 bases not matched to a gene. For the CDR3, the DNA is TGTGCCAGCAGCCGACAGGGGACTGGAAACACCATATATTTT. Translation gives CASSRQGTGNTIYF.

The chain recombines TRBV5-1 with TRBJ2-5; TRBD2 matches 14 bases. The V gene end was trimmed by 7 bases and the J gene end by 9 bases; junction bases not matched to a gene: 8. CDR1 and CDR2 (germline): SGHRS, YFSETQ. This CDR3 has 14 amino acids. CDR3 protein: CASGLAGGESAQYF. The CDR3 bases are TGCGCCAGCGGACTAGCGGGGGGCGAAAGCGCCCAGTACTTC.

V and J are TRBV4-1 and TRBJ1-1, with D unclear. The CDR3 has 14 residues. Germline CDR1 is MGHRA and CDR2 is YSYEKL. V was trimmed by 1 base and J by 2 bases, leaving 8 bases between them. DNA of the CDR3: TGCGCCAGCAGCCAAGCCCAGTTTAACACTGAAGCTTTCTTT. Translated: CASSQAQFNTEAFF.

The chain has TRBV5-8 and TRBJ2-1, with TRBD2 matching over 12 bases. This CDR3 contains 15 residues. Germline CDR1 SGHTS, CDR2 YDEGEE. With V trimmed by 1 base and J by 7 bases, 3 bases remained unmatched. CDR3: CASSLLAGGQNEQFF. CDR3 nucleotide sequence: TGTGCCAGCAGCTTGCTAGCGGGGGGGCAAAATGAGCAGTTCTTC.

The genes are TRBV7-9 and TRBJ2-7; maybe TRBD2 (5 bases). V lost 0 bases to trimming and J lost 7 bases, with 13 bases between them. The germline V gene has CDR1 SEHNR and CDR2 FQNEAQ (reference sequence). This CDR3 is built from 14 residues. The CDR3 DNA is TGTGCCAGCAGCTTAGCGGGGAGAACGGGAGAGCAGTACTTC. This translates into CASSLAGRTGEQYF.

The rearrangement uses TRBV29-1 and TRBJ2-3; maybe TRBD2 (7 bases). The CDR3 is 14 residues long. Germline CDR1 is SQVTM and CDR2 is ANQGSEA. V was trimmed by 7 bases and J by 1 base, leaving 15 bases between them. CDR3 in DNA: TGCAGCGGAGGACTAGAGGGGGGCACAGATACGCAGTATTTT. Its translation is CSGGLEGGTDTQYF.

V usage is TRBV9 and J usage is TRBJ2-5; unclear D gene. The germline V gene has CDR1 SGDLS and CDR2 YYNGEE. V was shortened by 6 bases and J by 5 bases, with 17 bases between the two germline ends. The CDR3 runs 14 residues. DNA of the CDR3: TGTGCCAGCAATAGGGCTTCACAAGGGGAGACCCAGTACTTC. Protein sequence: CASNRASQGETQYF.

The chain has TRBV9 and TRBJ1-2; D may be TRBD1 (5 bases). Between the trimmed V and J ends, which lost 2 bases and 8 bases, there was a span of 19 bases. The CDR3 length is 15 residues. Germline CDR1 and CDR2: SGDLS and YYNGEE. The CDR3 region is CASSVFQGGKTGYTF. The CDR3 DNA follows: TGTGCCAGCAGCGTGTTCCAGGGAGGGAAGACCGGCTACACCTTC.

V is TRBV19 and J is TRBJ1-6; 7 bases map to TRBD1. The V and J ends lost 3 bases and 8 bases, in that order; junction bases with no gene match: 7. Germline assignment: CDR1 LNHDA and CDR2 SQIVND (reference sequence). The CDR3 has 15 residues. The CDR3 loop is CASSISDRAYSPLHF. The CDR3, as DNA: TGTGCCAGTAGTATCTCCGACAGGGCGTATTCACCCCTCCACTTT. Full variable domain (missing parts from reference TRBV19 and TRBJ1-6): DGGITQSPKYLFRKEGQNVTLSCEQNLNHDAMYWYRQDPGQGLRLIYYSQIVNDFQKGDIAEGYSVSREKKESFPLTVTSAQKNPTAFYLCASSISDRAYSPLHFGNGTRLTVT.